This paragraph covers one TCR beta chain sequence. Antigen unknown. PCR was performed using 60 Vbeta and 13 Jbeta primers. Data came from immunoSEQ multiplex PCR; TCRdb stores just in-frame clones and leaves some out. The repertoire shows 40,000 to 50,000 clones; the top ten hold approximately 1.3%. Participants comprised healthy donors of bone marrow. The sample belongs to a study of cytomegalovirus exposure and HLA in healthy donors. Looked up from germline, CDR1 is KGHSH and CDR2 is LQKENI. With V trimmed by 3 bases and J by 6 bases, 10 bases remained unmatched. The CDR3 has 15 residues. Study results and caveats: Highest at DRB1 and lowest at HLA-C, TCR association rates differed among HLA loci in a later analysis.

This receptor was obtained from a young man in good health and CMV-seronegative. The V gene is TRBV18, the J gene TRBJ2-7; 8 nucleotides align to TRBD2. The sequencing input was PBMCs. Here the CDR3 reads CASSPLGSGTFEQYF. CDR3 coding DNA: TGTGCCAGCTCACCTTTGGGTAGCGGGACGTTCGAGCAGTACTTC.